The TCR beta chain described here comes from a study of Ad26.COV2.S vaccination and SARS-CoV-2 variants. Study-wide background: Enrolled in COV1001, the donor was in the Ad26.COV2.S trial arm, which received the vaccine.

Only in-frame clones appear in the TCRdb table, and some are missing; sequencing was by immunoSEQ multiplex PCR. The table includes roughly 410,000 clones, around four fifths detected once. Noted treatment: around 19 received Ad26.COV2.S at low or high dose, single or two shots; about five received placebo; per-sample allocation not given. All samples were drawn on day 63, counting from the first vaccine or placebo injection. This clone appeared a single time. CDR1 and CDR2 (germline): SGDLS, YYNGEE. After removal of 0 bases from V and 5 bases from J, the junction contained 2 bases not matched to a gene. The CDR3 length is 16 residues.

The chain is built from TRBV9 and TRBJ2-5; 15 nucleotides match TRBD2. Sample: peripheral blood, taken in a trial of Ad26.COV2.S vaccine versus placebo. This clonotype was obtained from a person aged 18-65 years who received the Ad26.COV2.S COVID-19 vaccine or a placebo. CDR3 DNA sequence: TGTGCCAGCAGCGTAGAAGGGACTAGCGGGAGGGAGACCCAGTACTTC. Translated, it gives CASSVEGTSGRETQYF.